These 31 T cell receptor beta chains came from one sample sequenced in a study of shared clonotypes between healthy human individuals. The repertoire was sequenced with immunoSEQ multiplex PCR; TCRdb's copy has only in-frame clones and lacks some. Here the sample spans approximately 340,000 clones, 74% being singletons. The sequencing sample was made of memory CD4+ T cells sorted from blood. Described subset: CD45RA-negative fraction. Every receptor here comes from a man aged 25 to 40 in good health.

A single count supports this clone. The rearrangement uses TRBV29-1 and TRBJ2-1; 10 bases agree with TRBD2. The germline CDR1 and CDR2 sequences are SQVTM and ANQGSEA. The CDR3 length is 16 residues. Trimming took 2 bases from V and 5 from J; bases not matched to a gene: 9. The CDR3 spells CSVEILASGGDNEQFF. The CDR3 bases are TGCAGCGTTGAAATTCTAGCGAGCGGGGGGGACAATGAGCAGTTCTTC.

The chain employs TRBV28 and TRBJ2-3; D perhaps matches TRBD2 (6 bases). V was shortened by 6 bases and J by 3 bases, with 13 bases between the two germline ends. This CDR3 has 14 residues. Looked up from germline, CDR1 is MDHEN and CDR2 is SYDVKM. The CDR3 bases are TGTGCCAGCAGGGGGCCGGGAGTTACAGATACGCAGTATTTT. Translation: CASRGPGVTDTQYF.

The genes are TRBV6-5 and TRBJ2-1; 9 bases agree with TRBD2. The length of the CDR3 is 15 residues. Germline values: CDR1 MNHEY, CDR2 SVGAGI. The V segment lost 2 bases and the J segment 5 bases; nucleotides outside the gene matches: 4. For the CDR3, the DNA is TGTGCCAGCAGTTACACGGCGGGAGGGAACAATGAGCAGTTCTTC. As protein: CASSYTAGGNNEQFF.

This clone was seen many times. The sample holds other DNA sequences that translate to the same CDR3. This chain connects TRBV2 to TRBJ2-1; TRBD2 aligns across 11 bases. Trimming removed 6 bases from V and 0 bases from J; junction bases left unmatched: 4. Germline CDR1 SNHLY, CDR2 FYNNEI. This CDR3 is 16 amino acids long. The CDR3 nucleotides are TGTGCCAGCAGGCTAGCGGGAGGAAGCTCCTACAATGAGCAGTTCTTC. Its translation: CASRLAGGSSYNEQFF.

This sequence joins TRBV7-8 and TRBJ1-4; 10 nucleotides agree with TRBD1. V trimming: 6 bases; J trimming: 1 base; junction bases outside the gene matches: 8. This CDR3 is 17 amino acids long. Germline lookup yields CDR1 SGHVS and CDR2 FQNEAQ. The CDR3 DNA is TGTGCCAGCAGGACAGGGGGCCGGGTACAAACTAATGAAAAACTGTTTTTT. Amino acids: CASRTGGRVQTNEKLFF.

CDR3 protein: CASRSRGTEAFF. The CDR3 nucleotides are TGTGCCAGCAGGTCCAGGGGCACTGAAGCTTTCTTT. The chain links TRBV28 to TRBJ1-1; weak D call: TRBD1 (6 bases). The ends were cut back, 6 bases at V and 4 bases at J, with 9 bases in the middle. The length of the CDR3 is 12 residues. Germline V lookup: CDR1 MDHEN, CDR2 SYDVKM.

This chain uses TRBV7-9 with TRBJ2-7; a weak D match, TRBD2 (6 bases). Germline CDR1 SEHNR, CDR2 FQNEAQ (reference sequence). The CDR3 length is 15 residues. The ends were cut back, 2 bases at V and 0 bases at J, with 11 bases in the middle. CDR3: CASSLLVGGSYEQYF. The CDR3 nucleotides read TGTGCCAGCAGCTTATTAGTGGGGGGCTCCTACGAGCAGTACTTC.

This sequence joins TRBV29-1 and TRBJ2-7; D remains ambiguous. The germline V gene encodes CDR1 SQVTM and CDR2 ANQGSEA. The CDR3 covers 12 residues. V was trimmed by 5 bases and J by 1 base, leaving 9 bases between them. The CDR3 is CSVTDGSYEQYF. In DNA, the CDR3 is TGCAGCGTTACTGACGGGTCCTACGAGCAGTACTTC.

As regards this clone: The same CDR3 is also encoded by other DNA sequences in this sample. The rearrangement joins TRBV7-9 to TRBJ2-7; either TRBD1 or TRBD2 may fit D (5 bases each). CDR1 and CDR2 from the germline V gene are SEHNR and FQNEAQ (reference sequence). Between the trimmed V and J ends, which lost 4 bases and 3 bases, there was a span of 7 bases. This CDR3 is built from 12 residues. The CDR3 DNA reads as TGTGCCAGCAGCTCGAGGGGCTACGAGCAGTACTTC. Encoded protein: CASSSRGYEQYF.

The chain employs TRBV19 and TRBJ2-5; D tentatively reads TRBD1 or TRBD2 (5 bases each). The CDR3 totals 15 residues. Per germline, CDR1 LNHDA and CDR2 SQIVND (reference sequence). Trimming cost V 2 bases and J 2 bases, with 12 bases left between them. The CDR3 DNA follows: TGTGCCAGTAGTATAATTGTGGGACGACAAGAGACCCAGTACTTC. It encodes CASSIIVGRQETQYF.

This clone was picked up one time. V gene TRBV15 combines with J gene TRBJ2-3; 8 nucleotides match TRBD2. The CDR3 runs to 18 residues. Germline loops: CDR1 LNHNV, CDR2 YYDKDF (reference sequence). Trimming removed 4 bases from V and 4 bases from J; junction bases left unmatched: 16. This CDR3 is CATSNSGSGSSSSDTQYF. Here the CDR3 DNA reads TGTGCCACCAGCAACAGCGGGAGTGGTTCCTCTAGCTCAGATACGCAGTATTTT.

The chain links TRBV10-1 to TRBJ2-5, with D uncertain. The germline CDR1 and CDR2 sequences are WNHNN and SYGVQD (reference sequence). Trimming pared 3 bases from V and 5 bases from J, leaving 13 bases between. This CDR3 spans 14 amino acids. CDR3 coding DNA: TGCGCCAGCAGTGATTTTTCTGGGATCGAGACCCAGTACTTC. Protein product: CASSDFSGIETQYF.

This rearrangement joins TRBV13 to TRBJ2-5; 8 bases match TRBD1. V was pared by 3 bases and J by 5 bases, with 8 bases of the junction left unmatched. Germline V gene lookup returns CDR1 PRHDT and CDR2 FYEKMQ (reference sequence). The CDR3 length is 15 residues. The CDR3 nucleotides are TGTGCCAGCAGCTTCTCGGACAGGGTCGGCGAGACCCAGTACTTC. Its protein product is CASSFSDRVGETQYF.

This clone was seen just once. The chain recombines TRBV5-3 with TRBJ2-3; 10 bases fit TRBD1. Being an ORF, TRBV5-3 has a function that is uncertain. Trimming removed 8 bases from V and 4 bases from J; junction bases left unmatched: 1. The CDR3 is 12 amino acids. This CDR3 reads CASGTGADTQYF. CDR3 DNA: TGTGCCAGCGGGACAGGGGCAGATACGCAGTATTTT.

The chain uses TRBV18 and TRBJ2-2, with TRBD2 identical over 11 bases. The CDR3 spans 19 residues. In germline, CDR1 is KGHSH, CDR2 LQKENI. Unmatched junction bases numbered 9, after V lost 2 bases and J lost 1 base. The CDR3 sequence is CASSPRTLAGGLNTGELFF. The CDR3 coding sequence is TGTGCCAGCTCACCAAGGACTTTAGCGGGAGGGCTGAACACCGGGGAGCTGTTTTTT.

The chain employs TRBV7-2 and TRBJ2-3, with TRBD2 matching over 13 bases. V shed 6 bases and J 5 bases; nucleotides not matched to a gene: 5. The CDR3 spans 15 residues. Germline CDR1 reads SGHTA; CDR2 reads FQGNSA. The CDR3 loop reads CASRGLAGQGDTQYF. DNA for the CDR3: TGTGCCAGCAGGGGACTAGCGGGACAAGGAGATACGCAGTATTTT.

Points on this clone: A read error may account for a junction end that differs from germline. The V gene is TRBV7-7, the J gene TRBJ2-1; no definite D call. The CDR3 has 13 residues. Germline lookup yields CDR1 SSHAT and CDR2 FNYEAQ (reference sequence). CDR3 nucleotide sequence: TGTGCTAGCAGCTTAGATCAGGCCTCTGAGCAGTTCTTC. This translates into CASSLDQASEQFF.

V and J are TRBV6-1 and TRBJ1-2, with 8 bases that match TRBD1. CDR1 is MNHNS, CDR2 SASEGT, per germline. V lost 2 bases to trimming and J lost 8 bases; unmatched junction nucleotides: 1. The CDR3 runs to 12 residues. The CDR3 nucleotides read TGTGCCAGCAGTGAACAGGGGGCGGGCTACACCTTC. Residues: CASSEQGAGYTF.

The V and J genes are TRBV9 and TRBJ2-2; a weak D match, TRBD2 (6 bases). This CDR3 is built from 16 residues. The germline V and J ends were trimmed by 2 bases and 0 bases, with 11 bases remaining between them. Germline CDR1 reads SGDLS; CDR2 reads YYNGEE. The DNA for the CDR3 is TGTGCCAGCAGCGTGGGACCGGGGGCGAACACCGGGGAGCTGTTTTTT. This gives the protein CASSVGPGANTGELFF.

This clone was counted once. V gene TRBV18 combines with J gene TRBJ1-5; D ambiguous. V lost 3 bases to trimming and J lost 8 bases, with 17 bases between them. CDR1 is KGHSH and CDR2 is LQKENI in the germline V gene. The CDR3 loop spans 15 amino acids. CDR3 coding DNA: TGTGCCAGCTCACCCGGAGCGCGCGGGGAGGAGCCCCAGCATTTT. Residues: CASSPGARGEEPQHF.

The chain uses TRBV9 and TRBJ2-2; TRBD1 might be the D (5 bases). The germline V gene has CDR1 SGDLS and CDR2 YYNGEE. The CDR3 contains 15 residues. V was clipped by 4 bases and J by 0 bases, with 10 bases between them. CDR3 in amino acids: CASSSNRPNTGELFF. The CDR3, as DNA: TGTGCCAGCAGCTCGAACAGGCCGAACACCGGGGAGCTGTTTTTT.

V is TRBV11-3 and J is TRBJ2-7, with TRBD2 as a possible D gene (6 bases). The V end lost 3 bases, the J end lost 4 bases, and 13 bases lay between the germline ends. CDR1 SGHNT and CDR2 YENEEA come from the germline V gene. The CDR3 extends over 14 amino acids. As DNA, the CDR3 is TGTGCCAGCAGCTTCGGGGGAGAGTCTTACGAGCAGTACTTC. Translating gives CASSFGGESYEQYF.

V and J are TRBV7-2 and TRBJ2-3; the D gene could be TRBD1 or TRBD2 (5 bases each). The CDR3 runs to 16 residues. Trimming took 1 base from V and 2 from J, leaving 13 bases between them. The V gene's germline CDR1 is SGHTA and CDR2 FQGNSA. CDR3 residues: CASSLGRDRITDTQYF. DNA of the CDR3: TGTGCCAGCAGCTTAGGAAGGGACCGGATCACAGATACGCAGTATTTT.

This clone was recorded many times. The V gene is TRBV14, the J gene TRBJ2-3; 8 bases match TRBD2. Germline trimming cut 1 base from V and 5 bases from J; bases unmatched to any gene: 8. Germline CDR1 reads SGHDN; CDR2 reads FVKESK. The CDR3 runs 16 residues. CDR3 DNA sequence: TGTGCCAGCAGCCAAGGATGGAGCGGGAGTGAAGATACGCAGTATTTT. It encodes CASSQGWSGSEDTQYF.

The J gene is TRBJ2-7, the V gene TRBV29-1; D call uncertain. Looked up from germline, CDR1 is SQVTM and CDR2 is ANQGSEA. This CDR3 is built from 11 residues. Between the trimmed V and J ends, which lost 7 bases and 2 bases, there was a span of 9 bases. The CDR3 coding sequence is TGCAGCGGAGAGGACGCCTACGAGCAGTACTTC. Protein: CSGEDAYEQYF.

The chain combines TRBV5-1 with TRBJ2-5, with 9 bases aligning to TRBD1. Germline-derived CDR1 and CDR2 are SGHRS and YFSETQ. This CDR3 has 13 residues. The V segment lost 6 bases and the J segment 5 bases; nucleotides outside the gene matches: 5. The CDR3 reads CASIGTGWETQYF. DNA for the CDR3: TGCGCCAGCATCGGGACAGGGTGGGAGACCCAGTACTTC.

This chain links TRBV7-2 with TRBJ2-1, with D uncertain. The CDR3 spans 13 residues. The germline CDR1 and CDR2 sequences are SGHTA and FQGNSA. Deletions cut 2 bases from V and 8 bases from J, with 10 bases between. In DNA, the CDR3 is TGTGCCAGCAGCTTAACCGCCGGCTATGAGCAGTTCTTC. This sequence encodes CASSLTAGYEQFF.

V gene TRBV7-6 combines with J gene TRBJ2-3; the D is unclear. Germline CDR1 and CDR2: SGHVS and FNYEAQ. V was clipped by 5 bases and J by 0 bases, with 9 bases between them. The CDR3 is 14 residues long. DNA of the CDR3: TGTGCCAGCAGCATCGACTCCAGCACAGATACGCAGTATTTT. It encodes CASSIDSSTDTQYF.

The chain combines TRBV7-2 with TRBJ2-3; D unresolved. The germline gives CDR1 SGHTA, CDR2 FQGNSA. With 1 base removed from V and 2 bases from J, the gap between germline ends came to 13 bases. CDR3 length equals 16 residues. CDR3 bases: TGTGCCAGCAGCTTAGGCAAGAGATGGGACACAGATACGCAGTATTTT. Protein: CASSLGKRWDTDTQYF.

This chain uses TRBV7-9 with TRBJ2-3; 10 bases are shared with TRBD2. The trim removed 6 bases at V and 0 bases at J, leaving 3 bases unmatched. Germline-derived CDR1 and CDR2 are SEHNR and FQNEAQ (reference sequence). The CDR3 has 15 amino acids. CDR3 DNA sequence: TGTGCCAGCAGACCTAGCGGGAGAAGCACAGATACGCAGTATTTT. This gives the protein CASRPSGRSTDTQYF.

This chain connects TRBV30 to TRBJ2-3; the match to TRBD2 covers 12 bases. Germline loops: CDR1 GTSNPN, CDR2 SVGIG (reference sequence). V shed 4 bases and J 0 bases; nucleotides not matched to a gene: 8. The CDR3 extends over 17 amino acids. The CDR3 DNA reads TGTGCCTGGACTAGCGGGAGGGAGGGTCCAAGCACAGATACGCAGTATTTT. Protein sequence: CAWTSGREGPSTDTQYF.